One sample yielded the 20 T cell receptor beta chains listed below, sequenced in a study of OX40 agonist ivuxolimab in advanced cancers. Method: immunoSEQ multiplex PCR; TCRdb's copy keeps in-frame clones and lacks some. The sample has around 40,000 clones, around 85% seen once. The material was CD4+ or CD8+ T cells sorted from blood, obtained in a trial of the OX40 agonist ivuxolimab. These TCRs come from an adult with an advanced solid tumor such as melanoma, head and neck, liver or kidney cancer.

This clone was recorded a few times. J is TRBJ1-1 and V is TRBV30, with TRBD1 matching over 8 bases. CDR1 and CDR2 from the germline V gene are GTSNPN and SVGIG (reference sequence). The CDR3 extends over 13 amino acids. After removal of 3 bases from V and 3 bases from J, the junction contained 3 bases not matched to a gene. CDR3 in amino acids: CAWSRTGYTEAFF. In DNA, the CDR3 is TGTGCCTGGAGCAGGACAGGGTACACTGAAGCTTTCTTT.

The rearrangement joins TRBV2 to TRBJ2-7, with a weak D call TRBD1 (5 bases). Germline CDR1 is SNHLY and CDR2 is FYNNEI. V lost 6 bases and J 3 bases, leaving 12 bases between the germline ends. The CDR3 is made up of 13 amino acids. The CDR3 bases are TGTGCCAGCAGCGTCTTACAGGTCTACGAGCAGTACTTC. Residues: CASSVLQVYEQYF.

This clone was observed a single time. The chain combines TRBV7-9 with TRBJ2-7; possibly TRBD1 or TRBD2 for D (5 bases each). Trimming pared 1 base from V and 2 bases from J, leaving 9 bases between. Germline V gives CDR1 SEHNR, CDR2 FQNEAQ (reference sequence). This CDR3 has 14 residues. CDR3 residues: CASSLEGTPYEQYF. CDR3 DNA: TGTGCCAGCAGCTTAGAGGGGACCCCCTACGAGCAGTACTTC.

This chain connects TRBV18 to TRBJ2-7, with TRBD2 matching 7 bases. The junction had 16 bases not matched to a gene; V was cut back by 0 bases and J by 2 bases. There are 19 residues in the CDR3. CDR1 is KGHSH, CDR2 LQKENI, per germline. DNA of the CDR3: TGTGCCAGCTCACCACCGTGGGGGGGGGACGGAATTACGCCCTACGAGCAGTACTTC. Its translation: CASSPPWGGDGITPYEQYF.

The V and J genes are TRBV7-6 and TRBJ1-1; TRBD1 is a possible D gene (5 bases). CDR3 size: 15 residues. Germline V gene lookup returns CDR1 SGHVS and CDR2 FNYEAQ. V was pared by 3 bases and J by 4 bases, with 15 bases between. CDR3 sequence reads: CASSLNQRGTTEAFF. The CDR3 nucleotides read TGTGCCAGCAGCTTGAACCAACGGGGGACCACTGAAGCTTTCTTT.

The chain uses TRBV27 and TRBJ1-2; 7 bases agree with TRBD1. Germline V gives CDR1 MNHEY, CDR2 SMNVEV (reference sequence). The CDR3 length is 14 residues. The ends lost 3 bases at V and 3 bases at J; junction bases unmatched: 4. CDR3 region: CASSFRQGDYGYTF. The CDR3 DNA follows: TGTGCCAGCAGTTTTAGACAGGGCGACTATGGCTACACCTTC.

This sequence joins TRBV7-8 and TRBJ1-2, with D perhaps TRBD1 (6 bases). V was shortened by 5 bases and J by 4 bases, with 14 bases between the two germline ends. CDR3 size: 14 residues. Germline CDR1 reads SGHVS; CDR2 reads FQNEAQ. In DNA form, the CDR3 reads TGTGCCAGCAGCCCCCGGACAGACTTCTATGGCTACACCTTC. As protein: CASSPRTDFYGYTF. The full variable domain, completed using reference TRBV7-8 and TRBJ1-2, is GAGVSQSPRYKVAKRGQDVALRCDPISGHVSLFWYQQALGQGPEFLTYFQNEAQLDKSGLPSDRFFAERPEGSVSTLKIQRTQQEDSAVYLCASSPRTDFYGYTFGSGTRLTVV.

The CDR3 DNA reads as TGTGCCAGCACCCCTACGGGGGGGGAGTGG. Translating it yields CASTPTGGEW. This chain connects TRBV21-1 to TRBJ2-7; the table assigns TRBD2, which was not confirmed against the DNA. TRBV21-1 is termed a pseudogene. The CDR3 totals 10 residues.

This sequence joins TRBV28 and TRBJ2-3; 12 positions agree with TRBD2. Germline CDR1 reads MDHEN; CDR2 reads SYDVKM. This CDR3 has 18 residues. Trimming took 0 bases from V and 1 from J; bases not matched to a gene: 5. The CDR3 DNA reads as TGTGCCAGCAGTTTATGGACTAGCGGGAGAGGGGGCACAGATACGCAGTATTTT. It is translated as CASSLWTSGRGGTDTQYF.

Here the CDR3 DNA reads TGTGCCAGCAGTTTCAAAGATAACTACGAGCAGTACTTC. Its protein product is CASSFKDNYEQYF. This chain connects TRBV6-5 to TRBJ2-7; D gene uncertain. V lost 4 bases, J lost 3 bases, and 10 bases lay in between. Germline values: CDR1 MNHEY, CDR2 SVGAGI. This CDR3 spans 13 amino acids.

The CDR3 DNA is TGTGCCAGCAGCTTACAGGGAGCGCCAGATACGCAGTATTTT. It codes for CASSLQGAPDTQYF. The chain links TRBV7-6 to TRBJ2-3; D possibly uses TRBD1 or TRBD2 (5 bases each). This CDR3 has 14 amino acids. Germline-derived CDR1 and CDR2 are SGHVS and FNYEAQ. V was cut by 2 bases and J by 4 bases, with 10 bases left in between.

The V gene is TRBV14, the J gene TRBJ2-7; tentatively, D is TRBD1 (6 bases). The CDR3 is 18 amino acids. The germline V gene has CDR1 SGHDN and CDR2 FVKESK. V shed 4 bases and J shed 8 bases, with 30 bases lying between them. The CDR3 DNA is TGTGCCAGCAGCCTCGCTGGGGCAGCCTTTCGGGACAAGGGGAAGCAGTACTTC. The encoded protein is CASSLAGAAFRDKGKQYF.

The rearrangement uses TRBV9 and TRBJ2-1; a possible D gene is TRBD2 (5 bases). V dropped 4 bases and J dropped 5 bases, with 13 bases sitting between them. CDR3 length: 14 amino acids. Per germline, CDR1 SGDLS and CDR2 YYNGEE. The CDR3 loop is CASSSRAEDNEQFF. CDR3 nucleotides: TGTGCCAGCAGCTCGAGGGCTGAGGACAATGAGCAGTTCTTC.

The J gene is TRBJ1-1, the V gene TRBV6-5; D remains unclear. Germline-derived CDR1 and CDR2 are MNHEY and SVGAGI. The germline V and J ends were trimmed by 6 bases and 4 bases, with 15 bases remaining between them. CDR3 length: 14 residues. The CDR3 DNA follows: TGTGCCAGCAGCGGCGGTCGGTTTACCACTGAAGCTTTCTTT. Amino acid sequence: CASSGGRFTTEAFF.

The chain carries TRBV9 and TRBJ2-5, with 10 positions matching TRBD2. Germline CDR1 is SGDLS and CDR2 is YYNGEE. Unmatched junction bases numbered 9, after V lost 0 bases and J lost 4 bases. This CDR3 spans 17 amino acids. As DNA, the CDR3 is TGTGCCAGCAGCGTAGGAGTCCTAGCGGGAGAGGGAGAGACCCAGTACTTC. The encoded protein is CASSVGVLAGEGETQYF.

This rearrangement joins TRBV4-3 to TRBJ2-2, with D perhaps matching TRBD2 (6 bases). The V gene lost 4 bases and the J gene lost 3 bases, with 15 bases spanning the gap. Per the germline V gene, CDR1 is LGHNA and CDR2 is YSLEER. CDR3 length: 16 residues. CDR3 sequence (DNA): TGCGCCAGCAGCCCGAGGGGAGGTATCGACACCGGGGAGCTGTTTTTT. It yields the protein CASSPRGGIDTGELFF.

The genes are TRBV5-6 and TRBJ2-1; perhaps D is TRBD1 or TRBD2 (5 bases each). Germline CDR1 is SGHDT and CDR2 is YYEEEE. The germline V and J ends were trimmed by 1 base and 6 bases, with 14 bases remaining between them. CDR3 size: 15 residues. The CDR3 region is CASSLPGRVGNEQFF. The CDR3 coding sequence is TGTGCCAGCAGCTTGCCGGGGCGGGTGGGCAATGAGCAGTTCTTC.

The J gene is TRBJ1-1, the V gene TRBV18; maybe TRBD1 (5 bases). The germline V and J ends were trimmed by 2 bases and 0 bases, with 10 bases remaining between them. The CDR3 is 15 amino acids. Per germline, CDR1 KGHSH and CDR2 LQKENI. The CDR3 spells CASSPRTGVNTEAFF. The CDR3 DNA reads TGTGCCAGCTCACCAAGGACGGGGGTGAACACTGAAGCTTTCTTT.

This clone is categorized as medium-sized. V usage is TRBV2 and J usage is TRBJ1-1, with no clear D. The CDR3 spans 13 residues. Between the trimmed V and J ends, which lost 4 bases and 0 bases, there was a span of 6 bases. Germline-derived CDR1 and CDR2 are SNHLY and FYNNEI. In nucleotides, the CDR3 is TGTGCCAGCAGTGGGCACATGAACACTGAAGCTTTCTTT. Translating it yields CASSGHMNTEAFF. Supplemented by reference TRBV2 and TRBJ1-1, the full variable domain reads EPEVTQTPSHQVTQMGQEVILRCVPISNHLYFYWYRQILGQKVEFLVSFYNNEISEKSEIFDDQFSVERPDGSNFTLKIRSTKLEDSAMYFCASSGHMNTEAFFGQGTRLTVV.

The chain couples TRBV18 to TRBJ2-1; a possible D gene is TRBD2 (7 bases). This CDR3 is 16 amino acids long. Deletions cut 3 bases from V and 2 bases from J, with 14 bases between. Germline V gives CDR1 KGHSH, CDR2 LQKENI. CDR3 region: CASSPTGAGTYNEQFF. DNA for the CDR3: TGTGCCAGCTCACCGACAGGAGCGGGGACCTACAATGAGCAGTTCTTC.